The next 11 T cell receptor beta chains were all read from a single sample in a study of T cells in Graves' hyperthyroidism and ophthalmopathy. Template material for amplifying TCR beta CDR3 regions consisted of RNA transcripts. TCR CDR3 regions were first amplified by RT-PCR with HTBI primers. TCRdb re-called the multiplex PCR reads through MiXCR, storing one row per CDR3 protein. The profile shows 300,000 to 450,000 distinct CDR3 sequences, approximately 15% of them singletons. The specimen was blood. The receptors here all came from a woman younger than 30 with Graves' hyperthyroidism that later progressed to Graves' ophthalmopathy.

The chain has TRBV5-1 and TRBJ1-1, with D possibly being TRBD1 (6 bases). The CDR3 is 14 residues long. Looked up from germline, CDR1 is SGHRS and CDR2 is YFSETQ. V lost 2 bases, J lost 3 bases, and 11 bases lay in between. CDR3 loop: CASSLGQQHTEAFF. DNA for the CDR3: TGCGCCAGCAGCTTAGGACAGCAACACACTGAAGCTTTCTTT.

This clonotype was picked up a small number of times. V and J are TRBV28 and TRBJ2-7; 8 bases fit TRBD1. The germline CDR1 and CDR2 sequences are MDHEN and SYDVKM. V lost 4 bases to trimming and J lost 3 bases; unmatched junction nucleotides: 8. The CDR3 covers 15 residues. Written as DNA, the CDR3 is TGTGCCAGCAGTTCGCCGGGACAGGCGAGCTACGAGCAGTACTTC. Translation: CASSSPGQASYEQYF.

This clonotype was picked up many times. V gene TRBV27 combines with J gene TRBJ2-5; the match to TRBD1 covers 10 bases. V was pared by 6 bases and J by 5 bases, with 6 bases of the junction left unmatched. This CDR3 contains 14 residues. Germline V CDR1 and CDR2: MNHEY, SMNVEV (reference sequence). The CDR3 DNA reads as TGTGCCAGCAGAAGGACAGGGGGTGGGGAGACCCAGTACTTC. Its translation: CASRRTGGGETQYF.

Remarks on this clonotype: A single base separates this from a much larger clone, so it may be a read error. The chain combines TRBV9 with TRBJ2-7, with D tentatively TRBD1 or TRBD2 (5 bases each). Per germline, CDR1 SGDLS and CDR2 YYNGEE. V was trimmed by 4 bases and J by 7 bases, leaving 18 bases between them. The CDR3 runs 14 residues. CDR3 coding DNA: TGTGCCAGCAGCATCCACCCGGGACGCGATGAGCAGTACTTC. This sequence encodes CASSIHPGRDEQYF.

Many counts were recorded for this clonotype. The chain combines TRBV28 with TRBJ2-7; D not resolved. Germline CDR1 reads MDHEN; CDR2 reads SYDVKM. There are 14 residues in the CDR3. V lost 3 bases and J lost 3, with 12 bases in between. CDR3 DNA sequence: TGTGCCAGCAGTTTGGTCACCGGATTCTACGAGCAGTACTTC. Its protein product is CASSLVTGFYEQYF.

The sample holds many counts of this clonotype. The chain couples TRBV7-6 to TRBJ2-7, with 10 positions matching TRBD2. Germline trimming cut 4 bases from V and 7 bases from J; bases unmatched to any gene: 10. Per germline, CDR1 SGHVS and CDR2 FNYEAQ. This CDR3 is 15 amino acids long. The DNA for the CDR3 is TGTGCCAGCAGCTCCGCGGGGCTAGCGGGAGCAGAGCAGTACTTC. Translation gives CASSSAGLAGAEQYF.

The rearrangement joins TRBV15 to TRBJ2-7; D might be TRBD2 (5 bases). CDR1 LNHNV and CDR2 YYDKDF come from the germline V gene (reference sequence). Deletions cut 0 bases from V and 3 bases from J, with 12 bases between. CDR3 length: 15 residues. The CDR3, as DNA: TGTGCCACCAGCAGAGATATCGGAGGTTACTACGAGCAGTACTTC. Translating it yields CATSRDIGGYYEQYF.

This clonotype was observed at least ten times. The chain links TRBV6-1 to TRBJ2-1; the match to TRBD2 covers 9 bases. The junction had 7 bases not matched to a gene; V was cut back by 6 bases and J by 4 bases. Germline V gene sequence: CDR1 MNHNS, CDR2 SASEGT. This CDR3 has 15 residues. CDR3 region: CASRPPAGGYNEQFF. DNA for the CDR3: TGTGCCAGCAGACCCCCAGCGGGAGGTTACAATGAGCAGTTCTTC.

This clonotype has at least ten counts. The chain is built from TRBV2 and TRBJ2-7; 8 bases match TRBD1. V lost 10 bases, J lost 4 bases, and 18 bases stayed unmatched. CDR1 SNHLY and CDR2 FYNNEI come from the germline V gene. The CDR3 runs 16 residues. The CDR3 here is CATDWEGQGQFYEQYF. CDR3 DNA sequence: TGTGCCACCGACTGGGAAGGACAGGGTCAATTTTACGAGCAGTACTTC.

This clonotype has ten or more counts. The chain uses TRBV27 and TRBJ2-3, with D maybe TRBD2 (5 bases). V was clipped by 1 base and J by 1 base, with 15 bases between them. The CDR3 consists of 17 residues. CDR1 MNHEY and CDR2 SMNVEV come from the germline V gene (reference sequence). CDR3 in DNA: TGTGCCAGCAGTTTATATCGAACGGCAGCGGGCACAGATACGCAGTATTTT. This sequence encodes CASSLYRTAAGTDTQYF.

The chain combines TRBV6-4 with TRBJ1-5; D is undetermined. Germline assignment: CDR1 MRHNA and CDR2 SNTAGT. The V gene lost 2 bases and the J gene lost 0 bases, with 17 bases spanning the gap. CDR3 size: 18 residues. The CDR3 DNA follows: TGTGCCAGCAGTGACCTAGAAGGTGGACCTTATAGCAATCAGCCCCAGCATTTT. Translated: CASSDLEGGPYSNQPQHF.